The 20 T cell receptor beta chains presented below share a single source sample, sequenced in a study of T cell clonality in common variable immunodeficiency. Repertoires were generated with immunoSEQ multiplex PCR, while TCRdb's copy carries only in-frame clones and drops some. Singletons are absent from the sample, which has approximately 46,000 clones. Sequencing input: peripheral blood mononuclear cells. The receptors come from a person aged 18 to 70 in good health.

This clone was observed at least ten times. Read coverage stops 3 residues before the CDR3 terminus; the germline J gene supplies the remainder. The chain uses TRBV7-9 and TRBJ2-7; D may be TRBD2 (7 bases). Germline V gene lookup returns CDR1 SEHNR and CDR2 FQNEAQ (reference sequence). The CDR3 contains 13 residues. V gave up 5 bases and J gave up 4 bases, with 12 bases separating them. The CDR3 reads CASSPRGAYEQYF. The part of the CDR3 DNA that was read is TGTGCCAGCAGCCCCCGGGGGGCTTACGAG.

In this sample, this clone turned up many times. The read is 3 residues too short to cover the CDR3 end, so that end is filled in from the germline J gene. The chain combines TRBV4-2 with TRBJ1-5; TRBD1 agrees at 8 bases. Germline CDR1 is LGHNA and CDR2 is YNFKEQ. The ends lost 3 bases at V and 3 bases at J; junction bases unmatched: 7. This CDR3 has 16 amino acids. CDR3 bases read: TGTGCCAGCAGCCACGCCGACAGGGGCTTCAATCAGCCC. Residues: CASSHADRGFNQP. The full CDR3 reads CASSHADRGFNQPQHF.

This clone has a count of ten or more. The read stops 3 residues short of the end of the CDR3; the missing end is completed from the germline J gene. The chain employs TRBV5-1 and TRBJ2-3, with TRBD1 matching over 8 bases. Trimming cost V 2 bases and J 1 base; bases outside gene matches: 6. This CDR3 spans 16 amino acids. Germline loops: CDR1 SGHRS, CDR2 YFSETQ. CDR3 region: CASSFLPGQGTDTQYF. The part of the CDR3 DNA that was read is TGCGCCAGCAGCTTCTTACCGGGACAGGGCACAGATACG.

This clone turned up a few times. The junction departs from the called germline gene at one end, perhaps through a read error. The sequence runs out 3 residues before the end of the CDR3; the remainder is reconstructed from the germline J gene. The gene calls are TRBV5-1 and TRBJ2-7; weak D call: TRBD2 (5 bases). The CDR3 extends over 13 amino acids. Germline CDR1 reads SGHRS; CDR2 reads YFSETQ. The sequenced part of the CDR3 DNA is TGCGTCAGCTCGCCCGGGGTCGGCTACGAG. Amino acid sequence: CVSSPGVGYE. The full-length CDR3 reads as CVSSPGVGYEQYF.

Ten or more counts support this clone. The CDR3 is cut off 3 residues early in the read; its end comes from the germline J gene. The V gene is TRBV28, the J gene TRBJ2-2, with 8 nucleotides matching TRBD2. Germline V gene data show CDR1 as MDHEN and CDR2 as SYDVKM. This CDR3 is 15 amino acids long. J lost 6 bases, V lost 3 bases, and 6 bases had no gene match. The CDR3 is CASSLSGGASGELFF. CDR3 DNA (partial): TGTGCCAGCAGTTTGTCGGGGGGGGCCTCCGGGGAG.

Remarks on this clone: The read gets to within 3 residues of the CDR3 end, and the germline J gene fills in the rest. The V gene is TRBV7-9, the J gene TRBJ2-4; D might be TRBD1 (5 bases). Germline V CDR1 and CDR2: SEHNR, FQNEAQ (reference sequence). The CDR3 runs to 12 residues. The CDR3 reads CASSLAREGQYF. The CDR3 DNA, read in part, is TGTGCCAGCAGCTTAGCCAGGGAAGGT.

This clone was seen repeatedly, ten times or more. The read halts 3 residues ahead of the CDR3 end, with the missing end drawn from the germline J gene. V usage is TRBV6-1 and J usage is TRBJ2-5; 8 nucleotides match TRBD1. Germline V lookup: CDR1 MNHNS, CDR2 SASEGT. V was pared by 4 bases and J by 5 bases, with 6 bases of the junction left unmatched. This CDR3 spans 14 amino acids. The part of the CDR3 DNA that was read is TGTGCCAGCAGTGGGACAGGGTTGAAGGAGACC. Protein sequence: CASSGTGLKET. The entire CDR3 reads CASSGTGLKETQYF.

This clone was counted many times. The CDR3 is cut off 3 residues early in the read; its end comes from the germline J gene. The V and J genes are TRBV20-1 and TRBJ2-3, with 12 bases that match TRBD1. The length of the CDR3 is 16 residues. V dropped 3 bases and J dropped 4; count of bases not matched to a gene: 8. CDR1 and CDR2 from the germline V gene are DFQATT and SNEGSKA (reference sequence). The CDR3 sequence: CSASLFGTGGADTQYF. Incomplete CDR3 DNA: TGCAGTGCTAGTCTCTTTGGGACAGGGGGCGCAGATACG.

Remarks on this clone: The read stops 3 residues short of the end of the CDR3; the missing end is completed from the germline J gene. J is TRBJ2-7 and V is TRBV5-1, with 9 bases matching TRBD2. There are 16 residues in the CDR3. Germline CDR1 reads SGHRS; CDR2 reads YFSETQ. V trimming: 1 base; J trimming: 2 bases; junction bases outside the gene matches: 7. The CDR3 protein is CASSLNGGGVTYEQYF. CDR3 DNA, as far as it was read: TGCGCCAGCAGCTTGAATGGCGGGGGGGTTACCTACGAG.

This clone has ten or more counts. The DNA ends 3 residues before the CDR3 does, and the rest of the CDR3 is filled in from the germline J gene. The chain recombines TRBV10-1 with TRBJ1-1; TRBD1 aligns across 9 bases. Germline CDR1 is WNHNN and CDR2 is SYGVQD (reference sequence). The V segment lost 7 bases and the J segment 4 bases; nucleotides outside the gene matches: 4. This CDR3 comprises 13 residues. The part of the CDR3 DNA that was read is TGCGCCAGCACGACAGGGGGGCGCACTGAA. Its protein is CASTTGGRTE. The whole CDR3 protein reads CASTTGGRTEAFF.

This clone showed up many times. The read terminates 3 residues before the CDR3 end, so the remaining end is supplied by the germline J gene. The genes are TRBV19 and TRBJ2-2; no definite D call. The CDR3 has 12 residues. The V gene's germline CDR1 is LNHDA and CDR2 SQIVND (reference sequence). V was cut by 3 bases and J by 3 bases, with 2 bases left in between. The CDR3 spells CASSIYTGELFF. CDR3 bases read: TGTGCCAGTAGTATCTACACCGGGGAG.

This clone was counted many times. The read ends 3 residues before the CDR3 terminus; that terminus is restored from the germline J gene. The genes are TRBV19 and TRBJ2-3; 9 bases map to TRBD1. Trimming cost V 7 bases and J 3 bases; bases outside gene matches: 8. The CDR3 spans 15 residues. The germline V gene encodes CDR1 LNHDA and CDR2 SQIVND (reference sequence). The CDR3 DNA, read in part, is TGTGCCAGTACCCCTGGGGACAGGGTGACAGATACG. Its translation is CASTPGDRVTDT. In full, the CDR3 reads CASTPGDRVTDTQYF.

Note on this clone: The read terminates 3 residues ahead of where the CDR3 ends, so the germline J gene completes it. This chain connects TRBV5-5 to TRBJ1-5, with 10 bases lining up with TRBD1. This CDR3 has 14 amino acids. The germline V gene has CDR1 SGHKS and CDR2 YYEKEE (reference sequence). V shed 0 bases, J shed 7 bases, and the junction held 1 base outside the gene matches. CDR3 residues: CASSLVTGGQPQHF. CDR3 DNA, as far as it was read: TGTGCCAGCAGCTTGGTGACAGGGGGCCAGCCC.

This clone was seen at least ten times. The CDR3 end falls 3 residues outside the read, so it is completed with the germline J gene. V gene TRBV20-1 combines with J gene TRBJ1-5; no definite D call. This CDR3 contains 16 residues. Germline V gene sequence: CDR1 DFQATT, CDR2 SNEGSKA (reference sequence). V lost 2 bases and J lost 0, with 14 bases in between. The CDR3 bases that were read are TGCAGTGCTAGATCCGGCGAGGGCTATAGCAATCAGCCC. Protein: CSARSGEGYSNQP. The full CDR3 reads CSARSGEGYSNQPQHF.

Ten or more counts support this clone. With the read ending 3 residues before the CDR3 end, the germline J gene is used to fill in that end. The rearrangement joins TRBV30 to TRBJ1-1, with D possibly TRBD1 on 6 matching bases. Germline V lookup: CDR1 GTSNPN, CDR2 SVGIG (reference sequence). This CDR3 contains 10 residues. CDR3 DNA, as far as it was read: TGTGCCCTCGGGGACATCGAA. It encodes CALGDIE. The whole CDR3 reads CALGDIEAFF.

The table lists this clone with many counts. CDR3 DNA (partial): TGTGCCAGCTCACCACGGGGCTCCAACTATGGC. Protein sequence: CASSPRGSNYG. The entire CDR3 reads CASSPRGSNYGYTF. The chain couples TRBV18 to TRBJ1-2, with D tentatively TRBD1 (5 bases). The CDR3 is cut off 3 residues early in the read; its end comes from the germline J gene. The V gene lost 1 base and the J gene lost 2 bases, with 8 bases spanning the gap. The CDR3 length is 14 residues. Germline CDR1 is KGHSH and CDR2 is LQKENI. Together with reference TRBV18 and TRBJ1-2, the CDR3 gives the full variable domain: NAGVMQNPRHLVRRRGQEARLRCSPMKGHSHVYWYRQLPEEGLKFMVYLQKENIIDESGMPKERFSAEFPKEGPSILRIQQVVRGDSAAYFCASSPRGSNYGYTFGSGTRLTVV.

This clone appeared many times. The read terminates 3 residues before the CDR3 end, so the remaining end is supplied by the germline J gene. The rearrangement uses TRBV19 and TRBJ2-3; maybe TRBD2 (6 bases). The length of the CDR3 is 12 residues. Germline V gives CDR1 LNHDA, CDR2 SQIVND (reference sequence). Trimming pared 6 bases from V and 6 bases from J, leaving 10 bases between. The CDR3 sequence: CASSGGWDTQYF. CDR3 bases read: TGTGCCAGTAGCGGGGGATGGGATACG.

The sample holds a few counts of this clone. The CDR3 extends 3 residues past the end of the read, so its final part is completed from the germline J gene. The rearrangement joins TRBV6-2 or TRBV6-3 to TRBJ2-5, with a tentative D call TRBD2 (7 bases). The V and J ends lost 0 bases and 4 bases respectively, with 18 bases between them. The CDR3 contains 17 residues. Germline V gene sequence: CDR1 MNHEY, CDR2 SVGEGT. CDR3 sequence reads: CASSYSLVGGPLETQYF. The covered CDR3 bases are TGTGCCAGCAGTTACTCGCTGGTGGGGGGGCCTCTAGAGACC.

This clone was recorded a few times. The missing CDR3 end, 3 residues past where the read stops, is filled in from the germline J gene. This sample also contains other DNA sequences that code for the same CDR3. The chain has TRBV7-2 and TRBJ2-7, with a tentative D call TRBD2 (6 bases). V was cut by 2 bases and J by 4 bases, with 15 bases left in between. Germline V lookup: CDR1 SGHTA, CDR2 FQGNSA. The CDR3 is 15 amino acids. The CDR3 sequence: CASSLQAGGRYEQYF. The CDR3 DNA, read in part, is TGTGCCAGCAGCTTACAAGCCGGGGGACGGTACGAG. Full variable domain (rest looked up from reference TRBV7-2 and TRBJ2-7): GAGVSQSPSNKVTEKGKDVELRCDPISGHTALYWYRQSLGQGLEFLIYFQGNSAPDKSGLPSDRFSAERTGGSVSTLTIQRTQQEDSAVYLCASSLQAGGRYEQYFGPGTRLTVT.

This clone was counted many times. The DNA ends 3 residues before the CDR3 does, and the rest of the CDR3 is filled in from the germline J gene. V is TRBV5-1 and J is TRBJ1-3, with a weak D call TRBD1 (6 bases). The CDR3 covers 14 residues. V lost 3 bases to trimming and J lost 4 bases, with 11 bases between them. The germline CDR1 and CDR2 sequences are SGHRS and YFSETQ. The CDR3 loop is CASSSRGLGNTIYF. Incomplete CDR3 DNA: TGCGCCAGCAGCTCCAGGGGATTGGGAAACACC.